A single sample gave rise to the 14 T cell receptor beta chains below, sequenced in a study of blood T cell repertoires in COVID-19. Using immunoSEQ multiplex PCR, the repertoire was profiled, and TCRdb retains in-frame clones only, with some absent. This sample has about 260,000 clones; more than 70% occur once, and the top ten carry about 10%. Material: peripheral blood. The receptors originated from a woman under 40 with COVID-19, enrolled during active disease.

Only one count was recorded for this clone. The V and J genes are TRBV5-1 and TRBJ2-3; possibly TRBD2 for D (8 bases). Germline V lookup: CDR1 SGHRS, CDR2 YFSETQ. Trimming removed 1 base from V and 6 bases from J, with 24 bases in between. The CDR3 loop spans 18 amino acids. The CDR3 loop is CASSLTQGGTSRADTQYF. The CDR3 bases are TGCGCCAGCAGCTTGACTCAGGGGGGGACTAGTCGAGCGGATACGCAGTATTTT.

This clone was picked up a small number of times. CDR3 DNA sequence: TGTGCCAGCACCCAGACAGCTAACTATGGCTACACCTTC. The encoded protein is CASTQTANYGYTF. V is TRBV12-3 or TRBV12-4 and J is TRBJ1-2; a possible D gene is TRBD1 (5 bases). V lost 7 bases and J lost 0, with 9 bases in between. This CDR3 region has 13 residues.

This rearrangement joins TRBV2 to TRBJ2-3; D is possibly TRBD1 (5 bases). The CDR3 is 17 amino acids. Germline values: CDR1 SNHLY, CDR2 FYNNEI. V shed 5 bases and J shed 0 bases, with 18 bases lying between them. CDR3 amino acids: CASSPFLTVPSTDTQYF. CDR3 coding DNA: TGTGCCAGCAGTCCGTTCCTGACAGTCCCTAGCACAGATACGCAGTATTTT.

V is TRBV14 and J is TRBJ2-5; D is unclear. V was trimmed by 3 bases and J by 7 bases, leaving 15 bases between them. Per germline, CDR1 SGHDN and CDR2 FVKESK. CDR3 length: 14 residues. The DNA of the CDR3 is TGTGCCAGCAGCCATCGTTCAGTAGGCGGGACCCAGTACTTC. Protein: CASSHRSVGGTQYF.

This clone was recorded only once. The J gene is TRBJ2-7, the V gene TRBV13; D is possibly TRBD2 (5 bases). V was trimmed by 5 bases and J by 3 bases, leaving 11 bases between them. CDR1 is PRHDT and CDR2 is FYEKMQ in the germline V gene (reference sequence). The CDR3 runs to 13 residues. The CDR3: CASSRRNVYEQYF. The CDR3 DNA reads as TGTGCCAGCAGCCGGAGGAATGTCTACGAGCAGTACTTC. Looking up the rest from reference TRBV13 and TRBJ2-7 gives the full variable domain: AAGVIQSPRHLIKEKRETATLKCYPIPRHDTVYWYQQGPGQDPQFLISFYEKMQSDKGSIPDRFSAQQFSDYHSELNMSSLELGDSALYFCASSRRNVYEQYFGPGTRLTVT.

V gene TRBV25-1 combines with J gene TRBJ2-7; 7 nucleotides agree with TRBD2. Germline trimming cut 3 bases from V and 1 base from J; bases unmatched to any gene: 15. Germline CDR1 reads MGHDK; CDR2 reads SYGVNS. The CDR3 has 18 residues. CDR3 nucleotides: TGTGCCAGCAGTGATCCCCCCCAACTAGCGCTGATATCCTACGAGCAGTACTTC. It encodes CASSDPPQLALISYEQYF.

The rearrangement joins TRBV12-5 to TRBJ2-2, with 7 nucleotides matching TRBD2. With V trimmed by 0 bases and J by 4 bases, 5 bases remained unmatched. This CDR3 is built from 16 residues. Germline values: CDR1 LGHNT, CDR2 FRNRAP. CDR3 DNA sequence: TGTGCTAGTGGTTTGGTAAAAAGCGGGGTCACCGGGGAGCTGTTTTTT. Residues: CASGLVKSGVTGELFF. The whole variable domain, filled in from reference TRBV12-5 and TRBJ2-2, reads DARVTQTPRHKVTEMGQEVTMRCQPILGHNTVFWYRQTMMQGLELLAYFRNRAPLDDSGMPKDRFSAEMPDATLATLKIQPSEPRDSAVYFCASGLVKSGVTGELFFGEGSRLTVL.

This chain uses TRBV28 with TRBJ2-7; no clear D. With 2 bases removed from V and 3 bases from J, the gap between germline ends came to 11 bases. The CDR3 runs 14 residues. The germline V gene has CDR1 MDHEN and CDR2 SYDVKM. CDR3 loop: CASSLRQDGYEQYF. The CDR3 DNA follows: TGTGCCAGCAGTTTACGTCAGGATGGCTACGAGCAGTACTTC.

The CDR3 coding sequence is TGTGCCAGCAGCCAAGAGGGACAGTCTGAAAAACTGTTTTTT. Amino acids: CASSQEGQSEKLFF. The chain employs TRBV3-1 (or the pseudogene TRBV3-2) and TRBJ1-4; 7 bases are a match to TRBD1. Germline V gene sequence: CDR1 LGHDT, CDR2 YNNKEL (reference sequence). The CDR3 covers 14 residues. The V segment lost 0 bases and the J segment 7 bases; nucleotides outside the gene matches: 2.

This rearrangement joins TRBV9 to TRBJ2-7; 8 bases agree with TRBD1. V was pared by 2 bases and J by 3 bases, with 4 bases of the junction left unmatched. Germline V CDR1 and CDR2: SGDLS, YYNGEE. The length of the CDR3 is 14 residues. CDR3 bases: TGTGCCAGCAGCGTCGGGACAGGCTACTACGAGCAGTACTTC. This translates into CASSVGTGYYEQYF.

The chain links TRBV6-5 to TRBJ2-7, with D maybe TRBD2 (6 bases). Trimming took off 10 bases at V and 3 bases at J, with 19 bases between the two ends. This CDR3 has 14 amino acids. Germline CDR1 and CDR2: MNHEY and SVGAGI. CDR3 loop: CATAPTREHYEQYF. Written as DNA, the CDR3 is TGTGCCACCGCGCCGACTAGAGAGCACTACGAGCAGTACTTC.

The chain has TRBV4-1 and TRBJ2-7; 10 bases line up with TRBD2. Germline CDR1 is MGHRA and CDR2 is YSYEKL. J lost 2 bases, V lost 1 base, and 2 bases had no gene match. This CDR3 is built from 15 residues. CDR3 protein: CASSQALAGAYEQYF. CDR3 sequence (DNA): TGCGCCAGCAGCCAAGCGCTAGCGGGAGCCTACGAGCAGTACTTC.

As regards this clone: An end of the junction does not agree with germline; a read error may underlie this. CDR3 nucleotides: TGTGCTAGCACCTTCGGGACAGGGGGTTCAGAGACCCAGTACTTC. Its translation is CASTFGTGGSETQYF. The V and J genes are TRBV7-7 and TRBJ2-5; 11 nucleotides align to TRBD1. Germline V lookup: CDR1 SSHAT, CDR2 FNYEAQ (reference sequence). The length of the CDR3 is 15 residues. The entire variable domain, with the rest obtained from reference TRBV7-7 and TRBJ2-5, is as follows: GAGVSQSPRYKVTKRGQDVTLRCDPISSHATLYWYQQALGQGPEFLTYFNYEAQPDKSGLPSDRFSAERPEGSISTLTIQRTEQRDSAMYRCASTFGTGGSETQYFGPGTRLLVL.

For this clone: Other DNA sequences in this specimen translate into the identical CDR3. This chain uses TRBV4-1 with TRBJ1-5, with TRBD1 as a possible D gene (6 bases). Trimming removed 1 base at V and 3 bases at J, with 7 bases between. The length of the CDR3 is 14 residues. From germline, CDR1 is MGHRA and CDR2 YSYEKL. The CDR3 region is CASSQGQVNQPQHF. The DNA of the CDR3 is TGCGCCAGCAGCCAAGGACAGGTCAATCAGCCCCAGCATTTT.